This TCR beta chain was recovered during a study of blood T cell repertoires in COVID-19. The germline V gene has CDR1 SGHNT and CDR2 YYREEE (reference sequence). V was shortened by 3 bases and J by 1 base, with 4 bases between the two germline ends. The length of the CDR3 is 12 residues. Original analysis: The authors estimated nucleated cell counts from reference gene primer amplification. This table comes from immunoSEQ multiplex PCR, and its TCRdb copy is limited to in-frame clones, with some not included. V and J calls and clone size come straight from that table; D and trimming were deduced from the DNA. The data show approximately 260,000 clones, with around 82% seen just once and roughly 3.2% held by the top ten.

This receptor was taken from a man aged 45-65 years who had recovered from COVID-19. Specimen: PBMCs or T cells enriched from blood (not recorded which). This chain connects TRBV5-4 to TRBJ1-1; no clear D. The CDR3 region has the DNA TGTGCCAGCAGCTACAGGAACACTGAAGCTTTCTTT. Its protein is CASSYRNTEAFF.